This TCR beta chain stems from a study of CD8+ T cells in alopecia areata. Across the whole study: Each of the treated patients was given oral tofacitinib, 5 to 10 mg twice daily, for moderate-to-severe alopecia areata. Scoring of treated patients' severity used the percentage of affected scalp area.

RNA was extracted and reverse transcribed into cDNA as the sequencing template. Profiled with immunoSEQ multiplex PCR; TCRdb holds only in-frame clones, not every one. This sample has fewer than 250,000 clones; 45% to 65% occur once, and the top ten carry approximately 0.7%. General study findings and limits: Persistence in scalp and blood during tofacitinib was observed for many expanded lesional clones.

This clone appeared once. The antigen is not known. The sample carries other DNA sequences with the same CDR3. The treatment is: oral pan-JAK inhibitor, 5-10 mg twice daily. Researchers took lesional scalp punch biopsies and peripheral blood from people who were alopecia areata patients. Trimming shortened V by 4 bases and J by 1 base, and 1 base separated the two germline ends. CDR3 length: 11 amino acids. The germline gives CDR1 MNHNY, CDR2 SVGAGI (reference sequence). The sequence was obtained from a human donor with alopecia areata. The sequenced sample was CD4+ T cells sorted from blood, obtained at week 4, from a patient treated with tofacitinib. The chain combines TRBV6-6 with TRBJ2-5, with D unclear. CDR3 residues: CASSFQETQYF. The CDR3 region has the DNA TGTGCCAGCAGTTTCCAAGAGACCCAGTACTTC.